This T cell receptor (beta chain) was recovered during a study of CD4+ T cells in melanoma. Assay used: immunoSEQ multiplex PCR; TCRdb lists only in-frame clones, some missing. Here the sample spans about 50,000 clones, roughly 89% being singletons. V gave up 1 base and J gave up 1 base, with 7 bases separating them. CDR1 is LNHDA and CDR2 is SQIVND in the germline V gene (reference sequence). This CDR3 is built from 14 residues. Study-level points and caveats: Reportedly, melanoma neoantigen-specific CD4+ T cells showed varied differentiation states.

Concerning this clone: Its specificity is unknown.

The clonotype comes from a human donor with melanoma. The specimen was peripheral blood. The chain recombines TRBV19 with TRBJ1-1, with no clear D. The CDR3 DNA is TGTGCCAGTAGTATAGGGCAGTCGAACACTGAAGCTTTCTTT. Translation: CASSIGQSNTEAFF.